This TCR beta chain was sequenced for a study of tumor-infiltrating lymphocytes in primary liver carcinoma (dated by TCRdb to between 2016 and 2019). Turning to the overall study: The five patients, three men and two women aged 30 to 69 years, had hepatocellular carcinoma (four) or combined HCC and intrahepatic cholangiocarcinoma (one). Samples yielded roughly 3.5 to 8 million productive TCRbeta reads; read depth did not differ significantly between tissue types. Tumors of the five patients were stage T1-T3 N0M0 with maximum diameters of 4.2 to 10 cm. To link TCRbeta repertoire diversity to the local molecular phenotype, the approximately 23 tumor region samples were profiled with Agilent mRNA microarrays. A total of 35 specimens from 5 patients underwent TCRbeta repertoire sequencing, comprising 25 tumor regions, 5 adjacent noncancerous liver tissues and 5 peripheral blood samples. The study combined TCRbeta repertoire sequencing, expression microarrays and whole-exome sequencing across five regions of each liver tumor, with adjacent normal tissue and blood. Reproducibility between technical replicate repertoires was high, with correlation coefficients above 0.98 and mean shared-clone rates around 0.88.

Comments on this clonotype: Its antigen remains unidentified. A read error is likely, as this CDR3 ends without the conserved phenylalanine or tryptophan. The limits of the CDR3 on the DNA are not certain, so only TCRdb's listed CDR3 is given.

A constant-region primer and ProtoScript II reverse transcriptase were used to reverse-transcribe TCRbeta-specific cDNA from approximately 550 ng total RNA. Three nested multiplex PCR rounds, following a slightly modified ARM-PCR procedure, were used to build the TCRbeta libraries. Multiplex TRBV1-TRBV30 forward primers and a Cbeta reverse primer were used in the first two PCR rounds, each of which was run for roughly 10 cycles. A final 25-cycle PCR with Deep VentR polymerase added sample barcodes and Illumina adapters. Before sequencing, amplicons of 200-500 bp were gel-purified using a QIAquick gel extraction kit. The TCRbeta amplicons were sequenced with 250-bp paired-end reads on an Illumina HiSeq 2500. For the original study's pipeline: Reads were quality-trimmed with Trimmomatic v0.33, and paired reads were merged with FLASH v1.2.11 to recover full CDR3 sequences. MiGEC v1.2.1b assigned V, D and J germline segments to the rearranged TCRbeta sequences. Clonotype statistics and Shannon-Wiener diversity indices were calculated with VDJtools v1.0.0. To cut down on sampling bias, every analysis after diversity analysis relied on just the 250 most abundant clonotypes from each sample. Clones were called with MiXCR by TCRdb after fastp trimmed the public reads at Q25, and only in-frame beta chains were retained. One record per CDR3 amino acid sequence lists the most common genes and DNA. The authors' filters were not applied to this entry. The sample contains roughly 200,000 distinct CDR3 sequences, around 81% of them found a single time. Approximately 18% of the sample comes from the top ten.

Total RNA and DNA were co-extracted without cell sorting from 20-30 mg of bulk tissue using the AllPrep DNA/RNA mini kit. Between November 2015 and 2016, roughly five patients in China with histopathologically diagnosed primary liver carcinoma had surgical resection. Patients had chronic HBV infection and were treatment-naive at sampling. Five spatially separated regions were sampled from each tumor: the superior, inferior, left-lateral and right-lateral poles, plus the tumor centre. More than 75% viable tumor cells were found by histology in every tumor sample. Fresh tumor and adjacent tissue pieces were bisected, with one half stored in RNAlater at -80 degrees C and the other half sent for histology. The CDR3 is 14 amino acids in total, end residues counted. Based on the germline V gene (reference sequence), the CDR1 and CDR2 sequences are LNHNV and YYDKDF. Study-wide findings and limitations: Only 4 or 5 patients were included in the study, and the authors note that the findings should be validated in a larger study. Compared with blood, tumors had a significantly larger share of the repertoire taken up by the top 250 clones (p = 0.039). Just about 8-25% of top clones turned up in all five regions of a tumor, which suggests spatial heterogeneity among tumor-infiltrating T cells. Comparison of CD4+ and CD8+ T cell repertoires was precluded by the use of bulk unsorted samples. Only the TCR beta chain was sequenced, so true repertoire diversity is likely underestimated because unpaired alpha chains were not captured. Repertoire overlap was higher between tumor regions (mean roughly 35%) than tumor-adjacent (approximately 17%) or tumor-blood (approximately 14%) pairs, consistent with antigen-driven expansion.

This receptor was identified in a middle-aged man with primary liver carcinoma and hepatitis B virus infection. Sequencing was carried out using tumor tissue from primary liver carcinoma. This sequence uses TRBV15 and TRBJ1-1. The encoded CDR3 is CATSRDHAETEASS.